The clone carrying this T cell receptor (beta chain) was counted a single time. Vbeta (60) and Jbeta (13) primers were used in the PCR. Clones were read by immunoSEQ multiplex PCR, and TCRdb kept only the in-frame ones, dropping some. The sample holds under 250,000 clones, roughly 80% seen once. The data originate from a study of cytomegalovirus exposure and HLA in healthy donors. Trimming took 5 bases from V and 2 from J; bases not matched to a gene: 7. Looked up from germline, CDR1 is SEHNR and CDR2 is FQNEAQ (reference sequence). The CDR3 contains 15 residues. This TCR was recovered from a male donor in good health and CMV-seronegative. The source material was PBMCs. The genes are TRBV7-9 and TRBJ1-2; 8 bases are a match to TRBD1. As DNA, the CDR3 is TGTGCCAGCAGCACCGGGACAGGACCGAACTATGGCTACACCTTC. Its protein is CASSTGTGPNYGYTF.